This is a list of T cell receptor beta chains from one sample in a study of PD-L1 blockade in urothelial cancer. Data came from immunoSEQ multiplex PCR; TCRdb stores just in-frame clones and leaves some out. The sample shows roughly 100,000 clones, around 78% of them seen only once. The material sequenced was PBMCs, taken around atezolizumab (anti-PD-L1) treatment. The receptors originated from a man in his 70s with urothelial cancer. Both conserved end residues are part of each CDR3. A D gene is named only where the DNA matches it firmly. Clone size, where shown, is once, few, many, or a class for clones that have expanded.

j_gene | v_gene | d_gene | abundance | CDR3nt | CDR3aa
TRBJ1-1 | TRBV6-1 | . | . | TGTGCCAGCAGTGACTTACGGACAGAGAACACTGAAGCTTTCTTT | CASSDLRTENTEAFF
TRBJ2-7 | TRBV5-1 | TRBD1 | . | TGCGCCAGCAGCTCCAGAACAGGGGGTGAAAGCTACGAGCAGTACTTC | CASSSRTGGESYEQYF
TRBJ1-2 | TRBV6-1 | TRBD1 | . | TGTGCCAGCAGTGATTCGACAGGGAATGGCTACACCTTC | CASSDSTGNGYTF
TRBJ1-3 | TRBV30 | . | many | TGTGCCTGGAGTCAAGATCAGGGAAACACCATATATTTT | CAWSQDQGNTIYF
TRBJ1-1 | TRBV19 | . | . | TGTGCCAGTAGTTTCGGCGGGGGGTCGGACACTGAAGCTTTCTTT | CASSFGGGSDTEAFF
TRBJ2-5 | TRBV18 | TRBD1 | . | TGTGCCAGCTCACCGCGGACAGGGGTGGGGGAGACCCAGTACTTC | CASSPRTGVGETQYF
TRBJ1-1 | TRBV4-1 | . | few | TGCGCCAGCAGCCATCCCGACTCGACTGAAGCTTTCTTT | CASSHPDSTEAFF
TRBJ2-7 | TRBV10-3 | TRBD2 | . | TGTGCCATCAGCCCGGGACTAGCGCAGGAGCAGTACTTC | CAISPGLAQEQYF
TRBJ2-5 | TRBV29-1 | . | . | TGCAGCGCCGGGGAGTTCCAAGAGACCCAGTACTTC | CSAGEFQETQYF
TRBJ2-7 | TRBV7-2 | TRBD2 | . | TGTGCCAGCAGCTTAGAATCGAGCGGGAGGGTCCACGAGCAGTACTTC | CASSLESSGRVHEQYF
TRBJ2-2 | TRBV20-1 | . | . | TGCAGTGCCGACAGCACCGGGGAGCTGTTTTTT | CSADSTGELFF
TRBJ1-2 | TRBV29-1 | . | . | TGCAGCGTTGAGTGGACACCATATGGCTACACCTTC | CSVEWTPYGYTF
TRBJ2-1 | TRBV6-4 | TRBD2 | . | TGTGCCAGCAGTGACGGGACTAGCGGGAATGAGCAGTTCTTC | CASSDGTSGNEQFF
TRBJ2-7 | TRBV6-5 | . | . | TGTGCCAGCAGTTATATTCCAGGGACCTACGAGCAGTACTTC | CASSYIPGTYEQYF
TRBJ2-1 | TRBV9 | . | . | TGTGCCAGCAGCGGCGATGGGGCCTCCTACAATGAGCAGTTCTTC | CASSGDGASYNEQFF
TRBJ1-2 | TRBV7-5 | . | . | TGTGCCAGAAGCTTATCCACGGCGGGCTATGGCTACACCTTC | CARSLSTAGYGYTF
TRBJ2-3 | TRBV6-1 | . | few | TGTGCCAGCAGTGACTACGGGGGGCTAGCGACGCAGTATTTT | CASSDYGGLATQYF
TRBJ2-2 | TRBV4-3 | TRBD1 | . | TGCGCCAGCAGCCTGTTCGGCGGACAGGGGGACACCGGGGAGCTGTTTTTT | CASSLFGGQGDTGELFF
TRBJ1-5 | TRBV28 | . | . | TGTGCCAGCAGTTCGCGGGGGGGTCGCAATCAGCCCCAGCATTTT | CASSSRGGRNQPQHF
TRBJ2-3 | TRBV27 | . | . | TGTGCCAGCAGTTTATCGAACAGCGGGGATACGCAGTATTTT | CASSLSNSGDTQYF
TRBJ2-7 | TRBV9 | . | . | TGTGCCAGCAGCGTGACGTCCGGGACGGGGGATATGGACGAGCAGTACTTC | CASSVTSGTGDMDEQYF
TRBJ1-1 | TRBV27 | TRBD1 | . | TGTGCCAGCTGCAGTCAGGCGGGACAGGGTAACACTGAAGCTTTCTTT | CASCSQAGQGNTEAFF
TRBJ2-1 | TRBV9 | TRBD2 | . | TGTGCCAGCAGCGTAGGAGGCGGGAGGGCTAATGAGCAGTTCTTC | CASSVGGGRANEQFF
TRBJ2-1 | TRBV28 | . | . | TGTGCCAGCAGTCCACCGGGAGCAGGGTACAATGAGCAGTTCTTC | CASSPPGAGYNEQFF
TRBJ2-5 | TRBV5-1 | TRBD2 | . | TGCGCCAGCAGCTGGGAGCGACTAGCGGGAGGACCCAAAGAGACCCAGTACTTC | CASSWERLAGGPKETQYF
TRBJ2-7 | TRBV6-6 | . | few | TGTGCCAGCAGTTCGCCCCAGGGTAACCACGAGCAGTACTTC | CASSSPQGNHEQYF
TRBJ2-1 | TRBV11-3 | . | . | TGTGCCAGCAGCTTAGGTGGGAGCTCCTACAATGAGCAGTTCTTC | CASSLGGSSYNEQFF
TRBJ2-5 | TRBV6-1 | . | . | TGTGCCAGCACCCGGGACTTCCAAGAGACCCAGTACTTC | CASTRDFQETQYF
TRBJ2-7 | TRBV6-1 | TRBD1 | . | TGTGCCAGCAGTGCCGGGACAGGGGACTACGAGCAGTACTTC | CASSAGTGDYEQYF
TRBJ2-1 | TRBV5-6 | TRBD2 | . | TGTGCCAGCAGCTTCACAGGACTAGCGGGCCCCAATGAGCAGTTCTTC | CASSFTGLAGPNEQFF
TRBJ2-1 | TRBV11-2 | TRBD2 | . | TGTGCCAGCAGCTTAGAACTAGCGGGACGGGGGAATGAGCAGTTCTTC | CASSLELAGRGNEQFF
TRBJ1-5 | TRBV7-2 | . | . | TGTGCCAGCAGCTTAGAGGGGTCCCAGCATTTT | CASSLEGSQHF
TRBJ1-1 | TRBV18 | . | . | TGTGCCAGCTCACCGTCGGGGGGTACTGAAGCTTTCTTT | CASSPSGGTEAFF
TRBJ2-7 | TRBV7-2 | TRBD2 | . | TGTGCCAGCAGCGCGGGACTAGCGGGGGAGCAGTACTTC | CASSAGLAGEQYF
TRBJ2-3 | TRBV19 | TRBD2 | . | TGTGCCAGTAGTACCGGGAGGGAACCCCTCGGAGATACGCAGTATTTT | CASSTGREPLGDTQYF
TRBJ1-1 | TRBV5-8 | . | . | TGTGCCAGCAGCCCCGGGGAGGCCCTAATGAACACTGAAGCTTTCTTT | CASSPGEALMNTEAFF
TRBJ2-3 | TRBV6-6 | . | . | TGTGCCAGCAGTAGGACTCGGGTTAGCACAGATACGCAGTATTTT | CASSRTRVSTDTQYF
TRBJ2-7 | TRBV10-2 | TRBD2 | . | TGCGCCAGCAGACTAGCGGGAGTTTCTTACGAGCAGTACTTC | CASRLAGVSYEQYF
TRBJ2-1 | TRBV19 | . | large | TGTGCCTCTGAAGGCGGTGAGCAGTTCTTC | CASEGGEQFF
TRBJ2-1 | TRBV11-2 | . | . | TGTGCCAGCAGCTTAGACAGGGGTGATGAGCAGTTCTTC | CASSLDRGDEQFF
TRBJ2-5 | TRBV9 | TRBD2 | . | TGTGCCAGCAGCTCCCAGACTAGCGGGGGTGAGACCCAGTACTTC | CASSSQTSGGETQYF
TRBJ2-3 | TRBV19 | TRBD1 | . | TGTGCCAGTAGTCGAACAGGGGGTGTAACAGATACGCAGTATTTT | CASSRTGGVTDTQYF
TRBJ2-1 | TRBV7-6 | TRBD2 | . | TGTGCCAGCAGCTTAGTTGCCAGCGGGGGGTTCGCGGAGCAGTTCTTC | CASSLVASGGFAEQFF
TRBJ1-1 | TRBV6-1 | TRBD1 | . | TGTGCCAGCAGACCAGACAGGGGGCAGAACACTGAAGCTTTCTTT | CASRPDRGQNTEAFF
TRBJ2-1 | TRBV28 | TRBD1 | . | TGTGCCAGCAGTTTAGACAGGGGAGGCAATGAGCAGTTCTTC | CASSLDRGGNEQFF
TRBJ1-3 | TRBV18 | TRBD1 | . | TGTGCCAGCTCCCCTAGGGACAGCAGCTCTGGAAACACCATATATTTT | CASSPRDSSSGNTIYF
TRBJ2-7 | TRBV6-5 | TRBD1 | . | TGTGCCAGCAGCCCGGGACAGGGAAGATACGAGCAGTACTTC | CASSPGQGRYEQYF
TRBJ2-3 | TRBV10-3 | TRBD2 | . | TGTGCCATCAGTGAGTCGGGCGGGGGGGTGACAGATACGCAGTATTTT | CAISESGGGVTDTQYF
TRBJ2-5 | TRBV5-5 | . | . | TGTGCCAGCAGCTTGGGAGGGAACAGACAAGAGACCCAGTACTTC | CASSLGGNRQETQYF
TRBJ2-1 | TRBV2 | TRBD2 | . | TGTGCCAGCAGTGATGGGCTAGCGGGAGTCGGTGAGCAGTTCTTC | CASSDGLAGVGEQFF
TRBJ1-5 | TRBV15 | TRBD1 | . | TGTGCCACCAGCAGCGACCGACAGGGCCTACGGCAGGTACTCAATCAGCCCCAGCATTTT | CATSSDRQGLRQVLNQPQHF
TRBJ2-1 | TRBV11-3 | TRBD2 | . | TGTGCCAGCAGTAAACTGACTAGCGGGAGTGGCGGTGAGCAGTTCTTC | CASSKLTSGSGGEQFF
TRBJ2-7 | TRBV27 | . | . | TGTGCCAGCAGTTCCATAACCGGGGGGCAGGCCTACGAGCAGTACTTC | CASSSITGGQAYEQYF
TRBJ2-5 | TRBV5-1 | TRBD1 | . | TGCGCCAGCAGCGAACACGGACAGGGGGCCCAAGAGACCCAGTACTTC | CASSEHGQGAQETQYF
TRBJ2-5 | TRBV2 | TRBD2 | . | TGTGCCAGCAGTATTTCCGGGACTAGCGGGGGGTTAGAGACCCAGTACTTC | CASSISGTSGGLETQYF
TRBJ2-3 | TRBV5-5 | TRBD1 | . | TGTGCCAGCAGCTACGAAGGACAGGGGACAGATACGCAGTATTTT | CASSYEGQGTDTQYF
TRBJ2-6 | TRBV19 | . | . | TGTGCCAGTAGTAGGTATAACAGTGGGGCCAACGTCCTGACTTTC | CASSRYNSGANVLTF
TRBJ1-1 | TRBV6-1 | . | once | TGTGCCAGCAGTGAGACTTACCAATCGACTGAAGCTTTCTTT | CASSETYQSTEAFF
TRBJ2-4 | TRBV5-1 | TRBD1 | . | TGCGCCAGCAGCTTGGCCGGACAGGGTCGGAGCATTCAGTACTTC | CASSLAGQGRSIQYF